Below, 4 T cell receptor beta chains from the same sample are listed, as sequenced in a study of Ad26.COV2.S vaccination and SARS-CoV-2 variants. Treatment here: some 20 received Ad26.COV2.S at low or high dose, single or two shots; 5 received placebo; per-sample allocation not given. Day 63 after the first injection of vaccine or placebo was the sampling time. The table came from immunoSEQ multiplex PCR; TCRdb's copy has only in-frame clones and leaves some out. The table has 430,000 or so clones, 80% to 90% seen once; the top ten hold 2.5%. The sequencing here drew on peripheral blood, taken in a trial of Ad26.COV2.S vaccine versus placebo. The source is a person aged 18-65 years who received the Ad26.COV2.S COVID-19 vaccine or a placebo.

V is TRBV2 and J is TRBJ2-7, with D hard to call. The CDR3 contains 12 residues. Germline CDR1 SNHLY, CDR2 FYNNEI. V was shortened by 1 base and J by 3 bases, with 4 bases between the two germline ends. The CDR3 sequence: CASSEVGYEQYV. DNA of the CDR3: TGTGCCAGCAGTGAAGTCGGCTACGAGCAGTACGTC.

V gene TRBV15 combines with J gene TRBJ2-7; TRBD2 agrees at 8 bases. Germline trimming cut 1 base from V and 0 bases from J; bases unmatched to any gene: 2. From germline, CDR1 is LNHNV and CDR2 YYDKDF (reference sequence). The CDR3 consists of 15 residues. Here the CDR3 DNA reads TGTGCCACCAGCAGAGCGGGGGGGTACTCCTACGAGCAGTACTTC. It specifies CATSRAGGYSYEQYF.

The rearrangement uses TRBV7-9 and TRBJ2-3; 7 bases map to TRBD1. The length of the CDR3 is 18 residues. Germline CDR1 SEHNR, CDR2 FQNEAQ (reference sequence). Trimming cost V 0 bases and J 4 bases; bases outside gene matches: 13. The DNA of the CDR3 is TGTGCCAGCAGCTTAGCCCTGACAGGGTATTCGGATCCAGATACGCAGTATTTT. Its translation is CASSLALTGYSDPDTQYF.

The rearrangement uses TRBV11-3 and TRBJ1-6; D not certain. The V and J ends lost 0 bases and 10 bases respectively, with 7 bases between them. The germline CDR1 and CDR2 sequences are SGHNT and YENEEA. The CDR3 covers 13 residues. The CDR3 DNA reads TGTGCCAGCAGCTTAGATACGGAATCACCCCTCCACTTT. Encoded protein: CASSLDTESPLHF.